The rows below give T cell receptor beta chains drawn from one sample of a study of blood T cell repertoires in COVID-19. TCRdb keeps only in-frame clones here, not all; method: immunoSEQ multiplex PCR. The sample lists some 45,000 clones, roughly nine tenths seen once, with roughly 6% in the top ten. Sequenced: peripheral blood. The origin of the receptors is a man aged 65 to 85 with active COVID-19. CDR3s include the opening cysteine and the closing phenylalanine or tryptophan. A D gene is named only where the DNA matches it firmly. Rows give clone size only sometimes, using once, few, many, or a class for an expanded clone.

d_gene,len,abundance,v_gene,j_gene,CDR3aa,CDR3nt
-,14,-,TRBV9,TRBJ2-2,CASTLGVSTGELFF,TGTGCCAGCACCCTAGGGGTTAGCACCGGGGAGCTGTTTTTT
TRBD1,14,-,TRBV29-1,TRBJ1-2,CSVPTPGQGLGYTF,TGCAGCGTGCCAACCCCGGGACAGGGGCTTGGCTACACCTTC
TRBD2,15,once,TRBV5-1,TRBJ2-5,CASSASGGGTETQYF,TGCGCCAGCAGCGCTAGCGGGGGGGGAACTGAGACCCAGTACTTC
-,15,-,TRBV6-5,TRBJ1-4,CASSYSGTSNEKLFF,TGTGCCAGCAGTTACTCTGGGACAAGTAATGAAAAACTGTTTTTT
TRBD2,14,-,TRBV27,TRBJ2-3,CASATAGNTDTQYF,TGTGCCAGCGCGACAGCGGGGAACACAGATACGCAGTATTTT
TRBD2,15,once,TRBV5-5,TRBJ2-7,CASSFSTSGGSEQYF,TGTGCCAGCAGCTTTTCGACTAGCGGGGGTAGCGAGCAGTACTTC
-,15,-,TRBV4-1,TRBJ2-7,CASSQVEGQGYEQYF,TGCGCCAGCAGCCAAGTGGAGGGGCAGGGTTACGAGCAGTACTTC
-,13,once,TRBV11-3,TRBJ2-1,CASSSDRVNEQFF,TGTGCCAGCAGCTCCGACAGAGTTAATGAGCAGTTCTTC
-,15,-,TRBV4-2,TRBJ2-1,CASSQDLASYNEQFF,TGTGCCAGCAGCCAAGATCTGGCCTCCTACAATGAGCAGTTCTTC
TRBD2,15,once,TRBV7-9,TRBJ2-1,CASSLSSGGGNEQFF,TGTGCCAGCAGCTTAAGTAGCGGGGGAGGAAATGAGCAGTTCTTC
-,12,once,TRBV27,TRBJ2-1,CASIGGNNEQFF,TGTGCCAGCATCGGGGGAAACAATGAGCAGTTCTTC
-,11,-,TRBV5-1,TRBJ1-2,CASSLGSGYTF,TGCGCCAGCAGCTTGGGGAGCGGCTACACCTTC
TRBD1,16,-,TRBV7-9,TRBJ2-1,CASSSMGQGLYNEQFF,TGTGCCAGCAGCTCGATGGGACAGGGGCTATACAATGAGCAGTTCTTC
TRBD1,14,-,TRBV7-9,TRBJ2-5,CASSRQGAEETQYF,TGTGCCAGCAGCAGGCAGGGGGCGGAGGAGACCCAGTACTTC
TRBD2,22,-,TRBV19,TRBJ2-1,CASSTLVFGLAGGKSSYNEQFF,TGTGCCAGTAGTACTCTCGTATTCGGACTAGCGGGGGGAAAAAGCTCCTACAATGAGCAGTTCTTC
-,15,-,TRBV7-9,TRBJ1-4,CASSWGEATNEKLFF,TGTGCCAGCAGCTGGGGGGAGGCGACTAATGAAAAACTGTTTTTT
-,19,-,TRBV19,TRBJ1-5,CASSMGYRQPEYSNQPQHF,TGTGCCAGTAGTATGGGGTACAGGCAACCGGAATATAGCAATCAGCCCCAGCATTTT
TRBD1,15,-,TRBV10-3,TRBJ1-5,CAIREGQHSNQPQHF,TGTGCCATCAGAGAGGGACAGCATAGCAATCAGCCCCAGCATTTT
TRBD1,13,few,TRBV6-5,TRBJ2-7,CASIRTGGSEQYF,TGTGCCAGCATCAGGACAGGGGGGTCTGAGCAGTACTTC
TRBD1,13,-,TRBV7-9,TRBJ2-7,CASSLRQGAEQYF,TGTGCCAGCAGCTTAAGACAGGGGGCCGAGCAGTACTTC
TRBD1,14,-,TRBV19,TRBJ1-6,CASSEGQGGSPLHF,TGTGCCAGTAGTGAGGGACAGGGTGGCTCACCCCTCCACTTT
TRBD1,15,-,TRBV4-1,TRBJ1-6,CASSPGQGAAGALHF,TGCGCCAGCAGCCCGGGACAGGGGGCGGCCGGGGCCCTCCACTTT
TRBD1,15,once,TRBV5-5,TRBJ2-7,CASSMGTENTYEQYF,TGTGCCAGCAGTATGGGGACAGAGAACACCTACGAGCAGTACTTC
-,13,-,TRBV5-6,TRBJ2-3,CASSPTLPDTQYF,TGTGCCAGCAGCCCCACCCTACCAGATACGCAGTATTTT
-,16,-,TRBV4-3,TRBJ2-4,CASSQATGLAKNIQYF,TGCGCCAGCAGCCAAGCAACTGGACTAGCCAAAAACATTCAGTACTTC
TRBD2,15,-,TRBV27,TRBJ2-5,CARDWDYLTRETQYF,TGTGCCCGGGATTGGGACTACCTGACCAGGGAGACCCAGTACTTC
-,15,once,TRBV7-9,TRBJ2-3,CASSLGFGVTDTQYF,TGTGCCAGCAGCCTGGGGTTCGGGGTTACAGATACGCAGTATTTT
-,13,-,TRBV24-1,TRBJ1-5,CAIQKAGNQPQHF,TGTGCCATTCAGAAGGCAGGGAATCAGCCCCAGCATTTT
TRBD2,17,-,TRBV3-1/TRBV3-2,TRBJ2-5,CASSQGSSGGSGETQYF,TGTGCCAGCAGCCAAGGGTCTAGCGGGGGGTCAGGAGAGACCCAGTACTTC
TRBD1,13,-,TRBV7-9,TRBJ1-2,CASSLEPGQGCTF,TGTGCCAGCAGCTTAGAGCCGGGACAGGGGTGCACCTTC
-,14,-,TRBV30,TRBJ1-2,CAWGFDILSYGYTF,TGTGCCTGGGGGTTCGACATTCTGAGCTATGGCTACACCTTC
TRBD1,14,-,TRBV11-2,TRBJ1-1,CASSLIAGGTEAFF,TGTGCCAGCAGCTTAATCGCAGGGGGCACTGAAGCTTTCTTT
TRBD1,17,-,TRBV11-2,TRBJ2-6,CASSLKTGESGANVLTF,TGTGCCAGCAGCTTAAAGACAGGGGAGTCTGGGGCCAACGTCCTGACTTTC
TRBD1,15,-,TRBV4-3,TRBJ1-2,CASSQEGGTSYGYTF,TGCGCCAGCAGCCAAGAAGGGGGCACCTCCTATGGCTACACCTTC
-,12,-,TRBV28,TRBJ2-7,CASCSGSYEQYF,TGTGCCAGCTGTAGCGGCTCCTACGAGCAGTACTTC
-,14,-,TRBV15,TRBJ1-2,CATSSSRGFHGYTF,TGTGCCACCAGCAGCAGTCGGGGGTTCCATGGCTACACCTTC
TRBD1,15,-,TRBV3-1/TRBV3-2,TRBJ1-6,CASSQDRDRISPLHF,TGTGCCAGCAGCCAAGACCGGGACAGAATTTCACCCCTCCACTTT
-,15,-,TRBV6-5,TRBJ2-2,CASRPGTLNTGELFF,TGTGCCAGCAGACCCGGGACACTTAACACCGGGGAGCTGTTTTTT
-,16,-,TRBV4-2,TRBJ2-1,CASSQDGQGTGNEQFF,TGTGCCAGCAGCCAAGATGGGCAGGGGACGGGGAATGAGCAGTTCTTC
TRBD2,14,once,TRBV2,TRBJ2-5,CASSDVAGEETQYF,TGTGCCAGCAGTGATGTAGCGGGGGAGGAGACCCAGTACTTC
-,15,-,TRBV4-1,TRBJ2-2,CASKPGATNTGELFF,TGCGCCAGCAAACCAGGGGCCACGAACACCGGGGAGCTGTTTTTT
-,14,-,TRBV5-1,TRBJ2-3,CASSLAETQGTQYF,TGCGCCAGCAGCTTGGCCGAGACCCAGGGTACGCAGTATTTT
TRBD2,15,-,TRBV9,TRBJ2-7,CASSVGTSGTYEQYF,TGTGCCAGCAGCGTAGGAACTAGCGGGACCTACGAGCAGTACTTC
-,12,-,TRBV30,TRBJ1-5,CAWGGTGQPQHF,TGTGCCTGGGGGGGGACTGGACAGCCCCAGCATTTT
-,15,-,TRBV19,TRBJ2-5,CASSIGPGIQETQYF,TGTGCCAGTAGTATCGGTCCAGGAATACAAGAGACCCAGTACTTC